The T cell receptor beta chain described here comes from a study of blood T cell repertoires in COVID-19. For the study at large: The analysed material was cDNA or gDNA that came from T cells, B-cell-depleted T cells, or PBMCs.

Only in-frame clones appear in the TCRdb table, and some are missing; sequencing was by immunoSEQ multiplex PCR. The sample yields a few hundred thousand clones, about 90% seen once. CDR1 is LGHDT and CDR2 is YNNKEL in the germline V gene (reference sequence). Trimming left V 2 bases short and J 6 bases short, with 14 bases between. The CDR3 runs 16 residues. This receptor was identified in a woman younger than 45 with COVID-19, enrolled during active disease. The rearrangement uses TRBV3-1 (or the pseudogene TRBV3-2) and TRBJ1-6, with D uncertain. Sequenced material: peripheral blood. The CDR3 DNA reads TGTGCCAGCAGCCAATTCCGGGGTGGTCTTAATTCACCCCTCCACTTT. Translating it yields CASSQFRGGLNSPLHF.